This T cell receptor beta chain came from a study of T-cell memory formation after mild COVID-19. General study results and limits: Contracting CD4+ clones sat mainly in CM and EM; CD8+ in EMRA. While clones contracting from day 15 to 85 were balanced between CD4 and CD8, later expanders leaned CD4+. Some SARS-CoV-2-responding clones were already detected in memory before infection.

Turning to this clonotype: Its antigen is unknown.

CDR3 length: 15 amino acids. Trimming cost V 5 bases and J 7 bases; bases outside gene matches: 7. Constant-segment primers served in 5'RACE that generated TCR alpha and TCR beta cDNA libraries bearing sample barcodes and UMIs. TCRdb reprocessed the 5' RACE reads with MiXCR, giving one entry per CDR3 protein. This table has some 350,000 distinct CDR3 sequences, 10% to 15% appearing once. Sequences were obtained from PBMCs or a T cell subset sorted from them (not recorded which). The TCR originated in a young man who had mild COVID-19 (a few samples of this study predate the infection). Cell type and time point are not known. This chain connects TRBV12-3 or TRBV12-4 to TRBJ1-6; 8 bases fit TRBD1. CDR3: CASSPGDRRNSPLHF. The DNA of the CDR3 is TGTGCCAGCAGTCCCGGGGACAGGAGAAATTCACCCCTCCACTTT.